Following are 7 T cell receptor beta chains from one sample sequenced in a study of cytomegalovirus exposure and HLA in healthy donors (dated by TCRdb to about 2017). Libraries came from the immunoSEQ multiplex PCR assay. For the multiplex PCR, a mixture combining 60 forward primers for TCR Vbeta segments and 13 reverse primers for TCR Jbeta segments was used. The table was pulled from immuneACCESS by TCRdb, which kept in-frame rearrangements only. Such tables lose some clones; where checked, under half of the loss comes from unresolved V genes, and the rest has no known cause. This sample has roughly 140,000 clones in its table, and roughly 80% of those were observed once. The ten largest clones represent less than 3.5% of the sample. Sequencing was carried out using PBMCs. The receptor source for this set is a man aged 35-49 years in good health and CMV-seropositive.

This clone was picked up a small number of times. V is TRBV28 and J is TRBJ2-1; 12 bases are a match to TRBD2. V shed 8 bases and J 8 bases; nucleotides not matched to a gene: 10. Germline loops: CDR1 MDHEN, CDR2 SYDVKM. The CDR3 contains 15 residues. The CDR3, as DNA: TGTGCCAGCGGGACTAGCGGGCCTCGAATCGATGAGCAGTTCTTC. This translates into CASGTSGPRIDEQFF.

Points on this clone: This sample includes further DNA sequences coding for the same CDR3. V gene TRBV27 combines with J gene TRBJ1-1; the D is unclear. V was cut by 2 bases and J by 4 bases, with 11 bases left in between. Germline CDR1 is MNHEY and CDR2 is SMNVEV (reference sequence). There are 14 residues in the CDR3. CDR3 sequence (DNA): TGTGCCAGCAGTTTAACAGAGCGGATCACTGAAGCTTTCTTT. Translated: CASSLTERITEAFF.

The chain joins TRBV6-4 to TRBJ2-1, with a weak D call TRBD2 (6 bases). V was shortened by 4 bases and J by 2 bases, with 9 bases between the two germline ends. CDR3 length: 14 amino acids. CDR1 and CDR2 from the germline V gene are MRHNA and SNTAGT. The CDR3 region has the DNA TGTGCCAGCAGTGCGGGAGAAACCTACAATGAGCAGTTCTTC. Residues: CASSAGETYNEQFF.

The chain carries TRBV30 and TRBJ2-1; a weak D match, TRBD1 (5 bases). With 3 bases removed from V and 9 bases from J, the gap between germline ends came to 18 bases. Germline V gives CDR1 GTSNPN, CDR2 SVGIG (reference sequence). CDR3 size: 14 residues. CDR3 in amino acids: CAWRSKSPQGEQFF. DNA of the CDR3: TGTGCCTGGAGATCGAAGAGCCCCCAGGGTGAGCAGTTCTTC. Variable domain in full (rest from reference TRBV30 and TRBJ2-1): SQTIHQWPATLVQPVGSPLSLECTVEGTSNPNLYWYRQAAGRGLQLLFYSVGIGQISSEVPQNLSASRPQDRQFILSSKKLLLSDSGFYLCAWRSKSPQGEQFFGPGTRLTVL.

DNA of the CDR3: TGTGCCAGCAGCGTTTCGACAGGGTTGTCTAACTATGGCTACACCTTC. Its translation is CASSVSTGLSNYGYTF. This rearrangement joins TRBV9 to TRBJ1-2; 7 positions match TRBD1. This CDR3 is built from 16 residues. Germline V gene lookup returns CDR1 SGDLS and CDR2 YYNGEE. V shed 2 bases, J shed 0 bases, and the junction held 7 bases outside the gene matches.

The V call is TRBV5-4, the J call TRBJ2-1; 9 nucleotides align to TRBD1. V shed 8 bases and J 6 bases; nucleotides not matched to a gene: 15. The CDR3 totals 16 residues. Germline lookup yields CDR1 SGHNT and CDR2 YYREEE (reference sequence). The CDR3: CASQHGTGPPGNEQFF. For the CDR3, the DNA is TGTGCCAGTCAGCACGGGACAGGGCCCCCCGGCAATGAGCAGTTCTTC.

CDR3 DNA: TGTGCCAGCAGTTCCATTTTCGGGGAGCAGTACTTC. Its protein is CASSSIFGEQYF. This sequence joins TRBV6-6 and TRBJ2-7; D uncertain. The V end lost 4 bases, the J end lost 7 bases, and 11 bases lay between the germline ends. This CDR3 has 12 residues. CDR1 is MNHNY, CDR2 SVGAGI, per germline (reference sequence).